The subject of this entry is one T cell receptor beta chain. The sample is drawn from a study of T cell changes during pregnancy in multiple sclerosis. Trimming pared 3 bases from V and 3 bases from J, leaving 14 bases between. This CDR3 region has 15 residues. In germline, CDR1 is LNHDA, CDR2 SQIVND (reference sequence). The repertoire was sequenced with immunoSEQ multiplex PCR; TCRdb's copy has only in-frame clones and lacks some. The profile shows around 69,000 clones, around nine tenths of them singletons. The V call is TRBV19, the J call TRBJ1-1; D call uncertain. Sequenced here: peripheral blood, sampled in the second trimester of pregnancy. This TCR derives from a female donor in good health, enrolled as a control in a pregnancy study. The CDR3 coding sequence is TGTGCCAGTAGTATTACCGGGGATGGGGACACTGAAGCTTTCTTT. Its protein product is CASSITGDGDTEAFF. Based on the CDR3 plus reference TRBV19 and TRBJ1-1, the full variable domain is DGGITQSPKYLFRKEGQNVTLSCEQNLNHDAMYWYRQDPGQGLRLIYYSQIVNDFQKGDIAEGYSVSREKKESFPLTVTSAQKNPTAFYLCASSITGDGDTEAFFGQGTRLTVV.